The 19 T cell receptor beta chains reported below all come from one sample, sequenced in a study of graft-versus-host responses after intestinal transplantation. No cognate antigen is known for these TCRs. The method was immunoSEQ multiplex PCR; TCRdb's version includes in-frame clones alone and lacks a portion of them. The sample records 85,000 to 100,000 clones, 80% to 95% being singletons. This specimen consisted of unstimulated CD4+ T cells sorted from spleen or lymph node cells, obtained before intestinal transplant. These receptors were collected from a human donor who received an intestinal transplant.

The chain couples TRBV5-1 to TRBJ1-4; TRBD1 matches at 8 bases. CDR1 is SGHRS and CDR2 is YFSETQ in the germline V gene. V shed 5 bases, J shed 3 bases, and the junction held 6 bases outside the gene matches. The CDR3 length is 15 residues. The CDR3 sequence: CASRVTGQANEKLFF. The CDR3 bases are TGCGCCAGCAGAGTAACGGGACAGGCTAATGAAAAACTGTTTTTT.

This clone showed up just once. The chain carries TRBV13 and TRBJ1-1; TRBD1 matches 10 bases. Germline CDR1 and CDR2: PRHDT and FYEKMQ (reference sequence). V lost 2 bases, J lost 1 base, and 4 bases stayed unmatched. The CDR3 is made up of 16 amino acids. In DNA, the CDR3 is TGTGCCAGCAGCTTAACCGGGGACAGGGGGAACACTGAAGCTTTCTTT. Its protein product is CASSLTGDRGNTEAFF.

This chain connects TRBV19 to TRBJ1-5; D remains unclear. Deletions cut 3 bases from V and 7 bases from J, with 13 bases between. CDR3 length equals 14 residues. CDR1 is LNHDA, CDR2 SQIVND, per germline (reference sequence). The CDR3 loop is CASSMAGIRQPQHF. DNA of the CDR3: TGTGCCAGTAGTATGGCGGGTATCCGACAGCCCCAGCATTTT.

The chain is built from TRBV5-1 and TRBJ2-3; no definite D call. This CDR3 is built from 13 residues. Germline values: CDR1 SGHRS, CDR2 YFSETQ. V was clipped by 0 bases and J by 3 bases, with 5 bases between them. This chain's CDR3 is CASSLVLTDTQYF. The CDR3 DNA sequence: TGCGCCAGCAGCTTGGTTTTAACAGATACGCAGTATTTT. Supplemented by reference TRBV5-1 and TRBJ2-3, the full variable domain reads KAGVTQTPRYLIKTRGQQVTLSCSPISGHRSVSWYQQTPGQGLQFLFEYFSETQRNKGNFPGRFSGRQFSNSRSEMNVSTLELGDSALYLCASSLVLTDTQYFGPGTRLTVL.

This clone turned up a few times. The V call is TRBV6-1, the J call TRBJ1-1; a weak D match, TRBD1 (5 bases). The germline V gene encodes CDR1 MNHNS and CDR2 SASEGT. There are 14 residues in the CDR3. The V gene lost 5 bases and the J gene lost 2 bases, with 12 bases spanning the gap. CDR3 in DNA: TGTGCCAGCAGTAGGAGGGGTCTCAACACTGAAGCTTTCTTT. Residues: CASSRRGLNTEAFF.

This rearrangement joins TRBV27 to TRBJ2-4; the match to TRBD2 covers 10 bases. The CDR3 has 13 residues. Looked up from germline, CDR1 is MNHEY and CDR2 is SMNVEV (reference sequence). J was trimmed by 16 bases and V by 3 bases; bases with no gene match: 9. As DNA, the CDR3 is TGTGCCAGCAGTTTTCAGCGGGAGGGCCTGTCTTACTTC. Translation gives CASSFQREGLSYF.

This clone occurred once. The rearrangement joins TRBV14 to TRBJ2-5; TRBD2 agrees at 13 bases. Losses at the gene ends were 4 bases for V and 5 bases for J; bases not matched to a gene: 16. The CDR3 loop spans 19 amino acids. Germline V lookup: CDR1 SGHDN, CDR2 FVKESK. The CDR3 protein is CASSRKRTSGGPVRETQYF. The CDR3 nucleotides are TGTGCCAGCAGCCGAAAGAGGACTAGCGGGGGCCCCGTACGGGAGACCCAGTACTTC.

Written as DNA, the CDR3 is TGCGCCAGCAGCCAAGCAGGACGAGCGGGGTACAATGAGCAGTTCTTC. Translating it yields CASSQAGRAGYNEQFF. The V and J genes are TRBV4-1 and TRBJ2-1; 7 bases match TRBD2. The trim removed 1 base at V and 4 bases at J, leaving 7 bases unmatched. The CDR3 is 16 amino acids. Per germline, CDR1 MGHRA and CDR2 YSYEKL.

The CDR3 nucleotides read TGTGCCAGCAGTTTTATAAGACCAGGATCCAATGAGCAGTTCTTC. This gives the protein CASSFIRPGSNEQFF. The chain has TRBV2 and TRBJ2-1; D not certain. There are 15 residues in the CDR3. CDR1 and CDR2 from the germline V gene are SNHLY and FYNNEI. V was pared by 5 bases and J by 6 bases, with 17 bases between.

This rearrangement joins TRBV5-4 to TRBJ2-3; 11 bases agree with TRBD2. V shed 1 base, J shed 3 bases, and the junction held 7 bases outside the gene matches. Per germline, CDR1 SGHNT and CDR2 YYREEE (reference sequence). The CDR3 runs to 17 residues. The CDR3 region has the DNA TGTGCCAGCAGCTTGCTCCGACTAGCGGGAAGGACAGATACGCAGTATTTT. The encoded protein is CASSLLRLAGRTDTQYF.

The rearrangement joins TRBV7-9 to TRBJ2-5, with TRBD2 matching 15 bases. The CDR3 consists of 18 residues. Germline trimming cut 5 bases from V and 0 bases from J; bases unmatched to any gene: 7. The germline V gene has CDR1 SEHNR and CDR2 FQNEAQ (reference sequence). CDR3 sequence reads: CASSPGTSGGRYQETQYF. Written as DNA, the CDR3 is TGTGCCAGCAGCCCTGGGACTAGCGGGGGGAGGTACCAAGAGACCCAGTACTTC.

V is TRBV30 and J is TRBJ2-3; 9 bases align to TRBD2. This CDR3 spans 16 amino acids. V shed 0 bases and J 6 bases; nucleotides not matched to a gene: 10. Germline CDR1 GTSNPN, CDR2 SVGIG (reference sequence). The DNA of the CDR3 is TGTGCCTGGAGTGTACCGGGCGGGGGGGCCGGGGATACGCAGTATTTT. Its protein product is CAWSVPGGGAGDTQYF.

The chain has TRBV4-3 and TRBJ2-3; 10 bases agree with TRBD1. Unmatched junction bases numbered 5, after V lost 3 bases and J lost 5 bases. CDR3 size: 15 residues. Germline assignment: CDR1 LGHNA and CDR2 YSLEER. This CDR3 reads CASSHRTGGEDTQYF. CDR3 sequence (DNA): TGCGCCAGCAGCCACAGGACAGGGGGTGAAGATACGCAGTATTTT.

The V gene is TRBV6-6, the J gene TRBJ1-4; 8 nucleotides line up with TRBD1. This CDR3 spans 16 amino acids. The V gene's germline CDR1 is MNHNY and CDR2 SVGAGI (reference sequence). Trimming removed 4 bases from V and 0 bases from J; junction bases left unmatched: 4. The CDR3 protein is CASSWTQGATNEKLFF. In DNA, the CDR3 is TGTGCCAGCAGTTGGACACAGGGGGCAACTAATGAAAAACTGTTTTTT.

V is TRBV7-2 and J is TRBJ1-1; TRBD1 might be the D (5 bases). The CDR3 runs 14 residues. Germline V gene data show CDR1 as SGHTA and CDR2 as FQGNSA. Trimming took 3 bases from V and 3 from J, leaving 11 bases between them. DNA for the CDR3: TGTGCCAGCAGCTTCCAGGGTAGGTACACTGAAGCTTTCTTT. Translation gives CASSFQGRYTEAFF.

This sequence joins TRBV9 and TRBJ2-1, with 14 bases fitting TRBD2. Germline CDR1 SGDLS, CDR2 YYNGEE. This CDR3 region has 21 residues. J was trimmed by 9 bases and V by 1 base; bases with no gene match: 21. The CDR3 DNA sequence: TGTGCCAGCAGCGTATCTACCGTAGGATGGACTAGCGGGAGGCACAATGGTGAGCAGTTCTTC. Amino acids: CASSVSTVGWTSGRHNGEQFF.

This clone was seen only a few times. The chain has TRBV6-1 and TRBJ1-2; TRBD1 agrees at 7 bases. Per germline, CDR1 MNHNS and CDR2 SASEGT. This CDR3 comprises 14 residues. The V and J ends lost 6 bases and 4 bases, in that order; junction bases with no gene match: 8. CDR3 protein: CASRNRGLGYGYTF. CDR3 nucleotides: TGTGCCAGCAGGAACAGGGGACTAGGCTATGGCTACACCTTC.

The chain links TRBV6-6 to TRBJ1-5; 8 bases line up with TRBD1. The CDR3 is made up of 15 amino acids. Trimming at V came to 2 bases and at J to 6 bases, leaving 6 bases not matched to a gene. Germline loops: CDR1 MNHNY, CDR2 SVGAGI (reference sequence). The CDR3 loop is CASSYRDRGGQPQHF. In nucleotides, the CDR3 is TGTGCCAGCAGTTACCGAGACAGGGGTGGTCAGCCCCAGCATTTT.

V usage is TRBV9 and J usage is TRBJ2-2, with D tentatively TRBD1 (5 bases). Germline CDR1 is SGDLS and CDR2 is YYNGEE. The CDR3 has 15 residues. V was trimmed by 4 bases and J by 3 bases, leaving 13 bases between them. Here the CDR3 reads CASSPRAGYTGELFF. Here the CDR3 DNA reads TGTGCCAGCAGCCCTCGGGCAGGGTACACCGGGGAGCTGTTTTTT.